The 10 T cell receptor beta chains below were found in one sample sequenced in a study of regulatory T cells in long-lasting Graves disease. This sample's time point: newly diagnosed GD, antithyroid drugs for less than 3 months. TCR sequences were obtained from RNA taken from PBMCs. Sequencing libraries for TCR beta were prepared with iRepertoire HTBI primers and Arm-PCR of CDR3 regions. TCRdb reprocessed the multiplex PCR reads via MiXCR and lists one record per CDR3 protein. The repertoire holds around 450,000 distinct CDR3 sequences, with about 15% as singletons. These data also featured in a second study, about T cells in Graves' hyperthyroidism and ophthalmopathy.

Sequencing used peripheral blood mononuclear cells (PBMCs), obtained at new diagnosis, from a patient treated with antithyroid drugs. The receptor source for this set is a woman in her 30s with Graves disease.

This clonotype was recorded a few times. This chain links TRBV7-9 with TRBJ2-5, with 10 bases matching TRBD2. V trimming: 4 bases; J trimming: 5 bases; junction bases outside the gene matches: 13. This CDR3 comprises 17 residues. Germline CDR1 is SEHNR and CDR2 is FQNEAQ (reference sequence). CDR3 nucleotide sequence: TGTGCCAGCAGCTCGGGGACTAGCGCTAAAACCGGGGAGACCCAGTACTTC. Its protein is CASSSGTSAKTGETQYF.

The chain recombines TRBV24-1 with TRBJ2-1; 8 nucleotides align to TRBD1. V dropped 4 bases and J dropped 6; count of bases not matched to a gene: 10. Germline V lookup: CDR1 KGHDR, CDR2 SFDVKD. This CDR3 spans 16 amino acids. The CDR3 DNA follows: TGTGCCACCAGTGACCCGGGACAGGAGAGGTCCAATGAGCAGTTCTTC. It translates to CATSDPGQERSNEQFF.

On this clonotype: Since a much larger clone is just one base distant, this may be a read error. The chain employs TRBV6-2 or TRBV6-3 and TRBJ2-7; D perhaps matches TRBD1 (6 bases). The germline gives CDR1 MNHEY, CDR2 SVGEGT. Trimming stripped 5 bases from V and 2 bases from J, with 13 bases between. The CDR3 covers 14 residues. CDR3 in amino acids: CASSERGTTYEQYF. The CDR3 nucleotides read TGTGCCAGCAGTGAGCGAGGGACAACCTACGAGCAGTACTTC.

V is TRBV5-4 and J is TRBJ1-1; D perhaps matches TRBD1 (6 bases). Germline V gene data show CDR1 as SGHNT and CDR2 as YYREEE (reference sequence). There are 14 residues in the CDR3. V was cut by 4 bases and J by 8 bases, with 18 bases left in between. The DNA of the CDR3 is TGTGCCAGCAGCAGCAACAGAGGGGGGGCGGAAGCTTTCTTT. It specifies CASSSNRGGAEAFF. Together with reference TRBV5-4 and TRBJ1-1, the CDR3 gives the full variable domain: ETGVTQSPTHLIKTRGQQVTLRCSSQSGHNTVSWYQQALGQGPQFIFQYYREEENGRGNFPPRFSGLQFPNYSSELNVNALELDDSALYLCASSSNRGGAEAFFGQGTRLTVV.

The CDR3 region is CASSGGTAEKLFF. The DNA for the CDR3 is TGTGCCAGCTCCGGCGGGACAGCAGAAAAACTGTTTTTT. This rearrangement joins TRBV11-2 to TRBJ1-4; 7 bases are a match to TRBD1. After removal of 8 bases from V and 8 bases from J, the junction contained 8 bases not matched to a gene. This CDR3 has 13 residues. Germline assignment: CDR1 SGHAT and CDR2 FQNNGV.

The chain recombines TRBV5-4 with TRBJ1-3, with D maybe TRBD1 (6 bases). CDR3 size: 19 residues. Germline loops: CDR1 SGHNT, CDR2 YYREEE (reference sequence). Trimming took 4 bases from V and 0 from J, leaving 23 bases between them. The CDR3 is CASSAAAERQATSGNTIYF. The CDR3 bases are TGTGCCAGCAGCGCGGCCGCCGAACGACAGGCCACCTCTGGAAACACCATATATTTT.

In this sample, this clonotype turned up many times. This sequence joins TRBV7-8 and TRBJ1-4; weak D call: TRBD1 (5 bases). V lost 0 bases to trimming and J lost 1 base, with 12 bases between them. Germline loops: CDR1 SGHVS, CDR2 FQNEAQ. The CDR3 sequence is 17 residues long. As DNA, the CDR3 is TGTGCCAGCAGCTTAGCGAGGGGACTGAGAACTAATGAAAAACTGTTTTTT. Residues: CASSLARGLRTNEKLFF.

The sample holds a few counts of this clonotype. V is TRBV5-1 and J is TRBJ2-6; TRBD1 might be the D (5 bases). The CDR3 covers 21 residues. Germline loops: CDR1 SGHRS, CDR2 YFSETQ. V lost 1 base and J lost 0, with 23 bases in between. For the CDR3, the DNA is TGCGCCAGCAGCTTGACGGCAGGGTTGGTCCCTACGGCCTCTGGGGCCAACGTCCTGACTTTC. Its translation: CASSLTAGLVPTASGANVLTF.

The chain joins TRBV7-6 to TRBJ2-1; the match to TRBD2 covers 10 bases. CDR3 length: 17 amino acids. J lost 0 bases, V lost 1 base, and 3 bases had no gene match. Germline V gene lookup returns CDR1 SGHVS and CDR2 FNYEAQ. The CDR3 reads CASSLELAGSSYNEQFF. The DNA for the CDR3 is TGTGCCAGCAGCTTAGAACTAGCGGGAAGCTCCTACAATGAGCAGTTCTTC.

Ten or more counts support this clonotype. This rearrangement joins TRBV7-2 to TRBJ2-7, with D possibly TRBD2 on 5 matching bases. Germline lookup yields CDR1 SGHTA and CDR2 FQGNSA. This CDR3 has 14 amino acids. V was clipped by 0 bases and J by 3 bases, with 9 bases between them. The DNA for the CDR3 is TGTGCCAGCAGCTTAGCGTCGGGAATCTACGAGCAGTACTTC. Its translation is CASSLASGIYEQYF.